This paragraph covers one T cell receptor beta chain sequence. The antigen remains unidentified. Each CDR3 protein is one row after TCRdb ran MiXCR on the 5' RACE reads. The sample lists over 70,000 distinct CDR3 sequences, 10% to 15% seen once, with about 28% in the top ten. This CDR3 is 19 amino acids long. Trimming took 5 bases from V and 2 from J; bases not matched to a gene: 17. CDR1 and CDR2 (germline): LNHNV, YYDKDF (reference sequence). The data derive from a study of T-cell memory formation after mild COVID-19. Study overall: TCR clustering was largely donor specific.

Overall study results and limits: Clones contracting over day 15 to 85 were CD4/CD8 balanced, with later expanders leaning CD4+.

The specimen was PBMCs or a T cell subset sorted from them (not recorded which). The chain couples TRBV15 to TRBJ2-7, with 11 positions matching TRBD2. The clonotype was recovered from an adult woman who had mild COVID-19 (a few samples of this study predate the infection). Cell type and time point are not known. The CDR3 DNA reads as TGTGCCACCAGCGAACAGGGCGCAACGACTAGCGGGACGACCTACGAGCAGTACTTC. Protein product: CATSEQGATTSGTTYEQYF.